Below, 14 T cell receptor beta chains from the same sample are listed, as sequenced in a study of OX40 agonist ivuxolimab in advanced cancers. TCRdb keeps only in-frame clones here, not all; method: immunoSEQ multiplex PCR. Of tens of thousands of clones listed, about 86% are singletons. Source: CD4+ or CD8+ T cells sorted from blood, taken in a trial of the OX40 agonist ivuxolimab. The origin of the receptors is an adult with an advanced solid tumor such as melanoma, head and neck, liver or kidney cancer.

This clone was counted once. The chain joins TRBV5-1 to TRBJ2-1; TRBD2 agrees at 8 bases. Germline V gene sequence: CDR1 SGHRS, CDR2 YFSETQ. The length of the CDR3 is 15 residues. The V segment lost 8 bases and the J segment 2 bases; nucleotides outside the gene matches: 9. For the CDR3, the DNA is TGCGCCAGTACCCTCGGGGGGGAGCCCTACAATGAGCAGTTCTTC. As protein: CASTLGGEPYNEQFF.

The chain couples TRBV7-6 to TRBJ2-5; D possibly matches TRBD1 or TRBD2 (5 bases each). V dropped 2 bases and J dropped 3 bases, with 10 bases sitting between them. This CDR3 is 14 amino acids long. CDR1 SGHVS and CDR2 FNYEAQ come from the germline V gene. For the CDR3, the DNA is TGTGCCAGCAGCTTAAATTTGGGGGAAGAGACCCAGTACTTC. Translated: CASSLNLGEETQYF.

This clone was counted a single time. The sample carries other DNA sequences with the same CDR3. Written as DNA, the CDR3 is TGTGCCAGCAGTTACGGGGGGCAGCCCCAGCATTTT. Translation: CASSYGGQPQHF. The chain links TRBV6-6 to TRBJ1-5; a weak D match, TRBD1 (5 bases). V lost 2 bases and J lost 7, with 6 bases in between. Germline CDR1 MNHNY, CDR2 SVGAGI (reference sequence). This CDR3 region has 12 residues.

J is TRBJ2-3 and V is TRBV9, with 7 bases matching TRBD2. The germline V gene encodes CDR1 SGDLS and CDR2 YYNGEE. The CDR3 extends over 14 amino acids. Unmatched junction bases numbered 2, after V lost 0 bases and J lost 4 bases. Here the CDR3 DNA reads TGTGCCAGCAGCGTAGGACTAGCTTCAGATACGCAGTATTTT. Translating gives CASSVGLASDTQYF.

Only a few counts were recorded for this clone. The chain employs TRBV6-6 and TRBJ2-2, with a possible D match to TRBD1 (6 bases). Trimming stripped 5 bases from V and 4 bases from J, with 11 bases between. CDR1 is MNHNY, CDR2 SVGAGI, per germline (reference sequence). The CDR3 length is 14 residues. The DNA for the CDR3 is TGTGCCAGCAGTCGACAGGACTTCACCGGGGAGCTGTTTTTT. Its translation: CASSRQDFTGELFF.

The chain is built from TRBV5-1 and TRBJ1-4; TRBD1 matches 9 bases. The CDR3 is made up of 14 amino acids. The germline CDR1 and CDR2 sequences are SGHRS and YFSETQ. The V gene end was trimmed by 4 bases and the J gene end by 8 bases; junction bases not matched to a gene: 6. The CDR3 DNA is TGCGCCAGCAGCCGGGGCGGGACAGGGGAAAAACTGTTTTTT. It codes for CASSRGGTGEKLFF.

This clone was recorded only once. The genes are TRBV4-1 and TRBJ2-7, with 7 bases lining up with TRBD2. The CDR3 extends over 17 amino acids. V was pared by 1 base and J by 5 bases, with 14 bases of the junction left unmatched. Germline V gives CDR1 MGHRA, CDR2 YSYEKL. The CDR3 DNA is TGCGCCAGCAGCCAAGGTCCAGCGGGGACCGCCAGGGACGAGCAGTACTTC. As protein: CASSQGPAGTARDEQYF.

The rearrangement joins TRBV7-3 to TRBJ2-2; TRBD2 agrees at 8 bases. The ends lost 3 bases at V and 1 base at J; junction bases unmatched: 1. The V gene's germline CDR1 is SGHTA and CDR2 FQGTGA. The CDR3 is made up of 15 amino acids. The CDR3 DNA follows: TGTGCCAGCAGCTTCAGCGGGGGGAACACCGGGGAGCTGTTTTTT. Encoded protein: CASSFSGGNTGELFF.

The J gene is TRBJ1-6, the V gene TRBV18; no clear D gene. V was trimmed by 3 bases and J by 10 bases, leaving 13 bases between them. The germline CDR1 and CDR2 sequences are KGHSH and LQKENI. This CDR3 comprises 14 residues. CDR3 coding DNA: TGTGCCAGCTCACCGAGCGGGGATGGGTCACCCCTCCACTTT. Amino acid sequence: CASSPSGDGSPLHF. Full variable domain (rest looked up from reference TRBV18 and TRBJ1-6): NAGVMQNPRHLVRRRGQEARLRCSPMKGHSHVYWYRQLPEEGLKFMVYLQKENIIDESGMPKERFSAEFPKEGPSILRIQQVVRGDSAAYFCASSPSGDGSPLHFGNGTRLTVT.

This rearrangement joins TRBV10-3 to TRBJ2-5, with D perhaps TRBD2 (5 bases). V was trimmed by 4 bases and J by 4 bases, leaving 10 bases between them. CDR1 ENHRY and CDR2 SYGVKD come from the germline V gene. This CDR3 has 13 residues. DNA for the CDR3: TGTGCCATCAGTGTTAACAGCGGAGAGACCCAGTACTTC. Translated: CAISVNSGETQYF.

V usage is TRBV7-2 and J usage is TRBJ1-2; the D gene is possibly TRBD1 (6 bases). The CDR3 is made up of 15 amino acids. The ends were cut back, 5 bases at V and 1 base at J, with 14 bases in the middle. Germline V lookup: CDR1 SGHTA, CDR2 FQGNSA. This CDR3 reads CASSRGDKFNYGYTF. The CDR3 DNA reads TGTGCCAGCAGCCGAGGGGACAAATTTAACTATGGCTACACCTTC.

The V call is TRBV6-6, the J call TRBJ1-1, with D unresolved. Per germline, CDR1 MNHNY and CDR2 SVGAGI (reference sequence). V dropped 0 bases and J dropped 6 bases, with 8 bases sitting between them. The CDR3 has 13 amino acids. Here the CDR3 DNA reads TGTGCCAGCAGTTACTCGACTGGCCCTGAAGCTTTCTTT. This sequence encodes CASSYSTGPEAFF.

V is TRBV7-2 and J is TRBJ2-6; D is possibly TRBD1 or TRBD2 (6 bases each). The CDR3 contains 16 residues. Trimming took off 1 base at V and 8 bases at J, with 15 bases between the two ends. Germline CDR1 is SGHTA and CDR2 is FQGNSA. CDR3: CASSLVRTGAPNVLTF. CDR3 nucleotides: TGTGCCAGCAGCTTAGTGCGAACGGGGGCGCCCAACGTCCTGACTTTC.

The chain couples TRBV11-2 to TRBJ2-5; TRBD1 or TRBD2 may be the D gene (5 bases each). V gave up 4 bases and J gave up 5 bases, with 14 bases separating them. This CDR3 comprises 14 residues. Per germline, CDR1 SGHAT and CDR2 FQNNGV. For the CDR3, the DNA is TGTGCCAGCAGCTCCGGACTCCCAGGGGAGACCCAGTACTTC. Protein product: CASSSGLPGETQYF. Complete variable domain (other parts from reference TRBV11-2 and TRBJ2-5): EAGVAQSPRYKIIEKRQSVAFWCNPISGHATLYWYQQILGQGPKLLIQFQNNGVVDDSQLPKDRFSAERLKGVDSTLKIQPAKLEDSAVYLCASSSGLPGETQYFGPGTRLLVL.